Listed here are 32 T cell receptor beta chains from one sample, sequenced in a study of identical twins. TCRdb processed the 5' RACE reads anew with MiXCR; each CDR3 protein has one entry. This sample has about 330,000 distinct CDR3 sequences, with around an eighth found just once. This sample was shared with a second study, whose subject was yellow fever vaccine responses in identical twins.

Sequencing was performed on CD8+ T cells sorted from blood. The source is a woman in her late teens or twenties in good health.

The table lists this clonotype with many counts. The rearrangement links TRBV6-4 to TRBJ2-3, with D possibly being TRBD2 (7 bases). The CDR3 loop spans 15 amino acids. V was cut by 6 bases and J by 3 bases, with 16 bases left in between. CDR1 and CDR2 from the germline V gene are MRHNA and SNTAGT. CDR3 nucleotides: TGTGCCAGCAGCCCAGGGGCGGGAGAGACAGATACGCAGTATTTT. Protein: CASSPGAGETDTQYF.

The chain joins TRBV4-1 to TRBJ2-5; tentatively, D is TRBD1 (6 bases). CDR3 size: 14 residues. V shed 0 bases and J shed 5 bases, with 10 bases lying between them. Germline V gene data show CDR1 as MGHRA and CDR2 as YSYEKL. This CDR3 reads CASSQDQGIETQYF. Written as DNA, the CDR3 is TGCGCCAGCAGCCAAGATCAGGGGATTGAGACCCAGTACTTC.

This clonotype came up a few times. Relative to the germline gene, one junction end is altered; a read error may explain this. V and J are TRBV2 and TRBJ2-1, with D perhaps TRBD2 (6 bases). The CDR3 spans 19 residues. The germline CDR1 and CDR2 sequences are SNHLY and FYNNEI. The CDR3 loop is CASNEVPGGGMSSYNEQFF. In DNA form, the CDR3 reads TGTGCCAGCAATGAAGTCCCCGGGGGAGGTATGAGCTCCTACAATGAGCAGTTCTTC.

This clonotype occurred a few times. The rearrangement links TRBV2 to TRBJ2-5; D not certain. The CDR3 has 14 residues. V was clipped by 5 bases and J by 5 bases, with 15 bases between them. Germline V gene sequence: CDR1 SNHLY, CDR2 FYNNEI. CDR3 sequence (DNA): TGTGCCAGCAGTCGGACCGCCACGTGGGAGACCCAGTACTTC. Its translation: CASSRTATWETQYF. The complete variable domain, with remaining parts taken from reference TRBV2 and TRBJ2-5, reads EPEVTQTPSHQVTQMGQEVILRCVPISNHLYFYWYRQILGQKVEFLVSFYNNEISEKSEIFDDQFSVERPDGSNFTLKIRSTKLEDSAMYFCASSRTATWETQYFGPGTRLLVL.

The chain combines TRBV12-3 or TRBV12-4 with TRBJ1-1; perhaps TRBD1 as D (6 bases). The germline V and J ends were trimmed by 3 bases and 2 bases, with 13 bases remaining between them. This CDR3 has 15 amino acids. The CDR3: CASSLTGWGNTEAFF. DNA for the CDR3: TGTGCCAGCAGTTTGACAGGCTGGGGAAACACTGAAGCTTTCTTT.

The chain combines TRBV3-1 with TRBJ1-2; 8 bases are a match to TRBD1. The germline V gene has CDR1 LGHDT and CDR2 YNNKEL (reference sequence). The CDR3 consists of 16 residues. J was trimmed by 4 bases and V by 6 bases; bases with no gene match: 13. The CDR3 loop reads CASSLIRGTGGYGYTF. The CDR3 nucleotides read TGTGCCAGCAGTCTCATTAGGGGGACAGGAGGCTATGGCTACACCTTC.

This clonotype was seen a handful of times. This chain joins TRBV4-1 and TRBJ2-7; D not certain. Trimming stripped 2 bases from V and 9 bases from J, with 17 bases between. CDR3 length: 14 amino acids. Germline loops: CDR1 MGHRA, CDR2 YSYEKL. The CDR3 protein is CASSQSQILRGQYF. DNA for the CDR3: TGCGCCAGCAGCCAAAGCCAGATCCTACGAGGGCAGTACTTC.

The chain couples TRBV20-1 to TRBJ2-2; D is ambiguous. The V and J ends lost 0 bases and 6 bases respectively, with 5 bases between them. CDR3 length: 12 residues. From germline, CDR1 is DFQATT and CDR2 SNEGSKA (reference sequence). The CDR3 DNA is TGCAGTGCTAGAGAGATCCCCGGGGAGCTGTTTTTT. Its protein is CSAREIPGELFF.

This clonotype was counted only a few times. The chain carries TRBV2 and TRBJ2-5; 10 positions agree with TRBD1. J lost 4 bases, V lost 5 bases, and 10 bases had no gene match. CDR1 and CDR2 from the germline V gene are SNHLY and FYNNEI. This CDR3 has 16 residues. The chain's CDR3 is CASSHKDRGLLETQYF. Here the CDR3 DNA reads TGTGCCAGCAGTCATAAGGACAGGGGGTTATTAGAGACCCAGTACTTC.

This clonotype was detected only a few times. V usage is TRBV12-3 or TRBV12-4 and J usage is TRBJ1-5; no firm D call. CDR3 length: 11 residues. V gave up 3 bases and J gave up 5 bases, with 2 bases separating them. CDR3 DNA: TGTGCCAGCAGTTTCGATCAGCCCCAGCATTTT. Protein sequence: CASSFDQPQHF.

This clonotype has a count of ten or more. V and J are TRBV4-1 and TRBJ2-1; 9 nucleotides match TRBD2. Germline CDR1 is MGHRA and CDR2 is YSYEKL. V lost 1 base and J lost 3; bases outside the gene matches: 4. The CDR3 runs to 16 residues. CDR3 sequence: CASSQVRLADYNEQFF. The CDR3 nucleotides are TGCGCCAGCAGCCAAGTCCGACTAGCGGACTACAATGAGCAGTTCTTC.

The rearrangement joins TRBV2 to TRBJ1-1, with no clear D. This CDR3 contains 14 residues. Between the trimmed V and J ends, which lost 4 bases and 7 bases, there was a span of 16 bases. Germline CDR1 is SNHLY and CDR2 is FYNNEI. This CDR3 is CASSVRREVGEAFF. CDR3 coding DNA: TGTGCCAGCAGTGTGCGTAGGGAGGTTGGTGAAGCTTTCTTT. The full variable domain, rest sourced from reference TRBV2 and TRBJ1-1, is EPEVTQTPSHQVTQMGQEVILRCVPISNHLYFYWYRQILGQKVEFLVSFYNNEISEKSEIFDDQFSVERPDGSNFTLKIRSTKLEDSAMYFCASSVRREVGEAFFGQGTRLTVV.

The V and J genes are TRBV20-1 and TRBJ2-7; 7 bases are a match to TRBD1. Germline V gene lookup returns CDR1 DFQATT and CDR2 SNEGSKA (reference sequence). Trimming removed 6 bases from V and 2 bases from J; junction bases left unmatched: 10. The CDR3 has 14 amino acids. The CDR3 reads CSASFPGQAYEQYF. CDR3 sequence (DNA): TGCAGTGCGTCATTCCCCGGACAGGCCTACGAGCAGTACTTC.

This clonotype was detected only once. The gene calls are TRBV4-1 and TRBJ2-4, with a possible D match to TRBD1 (7 bases). CDR1 is MGHRA and CDR2 is YSYEKL in the germline V gene. The CDR3 length is 16 residues. The V end lost 1 base, the J end lost 6 bases, and 16 bases lay between the germline ends. The CDR3 DNA is TGCGCCAGCAGCCAAGCTTGGGGGGACAGACTAAACATTCAGTACTTC. This gives the protein CASSQAWGDRLNIQYF.

This clonotype was detected only a few times. The chain combines TRBV6-2 or TRBV6-3 with TRBJ2-1, with 11 positions matching TRBD2. V was pared by 6 bases and J by 4 bases, with 11 bases of the junction left unmatched. The germline V gene encodes CDR1 MNHEY and CDR2 SVGEGT. The CDR3 is made up of 17 amino acids. The CDR3 region has the DNA TGTGCCAGCAGGTCGCTGGTAGCGGGGGGGCCTTACAATGAGCAGTTCTTC. Protein product: CASRSLVAGGPYNEQFF.

The DNA for the CDR3 is TGTGCCAGCAGCGACAGGCTTACTGGAAACACCATATATTTT. Translation: CASSDRLTGNTIYF. This rearrangement joins TRBV12-3 or TRBV12-4 to TRBJ1-3; TRBD1 might be the D (6 bases). The CDR3 covers 14 residues. V lost 6 bases to trimming and J lost 2 bases, with 11 bases between them.

There are a few counts of this clonotype. The V gene is TRBV15, the J gene TRBJ2-2, with a possible D match to TRBD2 (5 bases). The CDR3 runs to 18 residues. Trimming removed 1 base at V and 5 bases at J, with 20 bases between. CDR1 and CDR2 (germline): LNHNV, YYDKDF (reference sequence). In nucleotides, the CDR3 is TGTGCCACCAGCAGAGGGCCGGGGAGCCCGCTTTTTACCGGGGAGCTGTTTTTT. Translated: CATSRGPGSPLFTGELFF.

This clonotype was detected only a few times. The chain links TRBV27 to TRBJ2-2; unclear D gene. The V and J ends lost 5 bases and 6 bases respectively, with 10 bases between them. CDR1 and CDR2 (germline): MNHEY, SMNVEV (reference sequence). This CDR3 has 13 residues. The CDR3 coding sequence is TGTGCCAGCAGTACCGGACGGGCCGGGGAGCTGTTTTTT. Translating gives CASSTGRAGELFF.

There are a few counts of this clonotype. This chain uses TRBV6-5 with TRBJ2-7; either TRBD1 or TRBD2 may fit D (5 bases each). Germline loops: CDR1 MNHEY, CDR2 SVGAGI. Between the trimmed V and J ends, which lost 0 bases and 5 bases, there was a span of 11 bases. This CDR3 has 14 residues. This chain's CDR3 is CASSYSGGSDEQYV. The CDR3 coding sequence is TGTGCCAGCAGTTACTCTGGGGGTTCCGACGAGCAGTACGTC.

The chain has TRBV29-1 and TRBJ1-2; D may be TRBD1 (5 bases). Germline values: CDR1 SQVTM, CDR2 ANQGSEA. CDR3 length equals 13 residues. Trimming removed 2 bases at V and 7 bases at J, with 14 bases between. As DNA, the CDR3 is TGCAGCGTTGAAACCAGGGACCCGGGTGGCTACACCTTC. It translates to CSVETRDPGGYTF.

This clonotype was detected a few times. J is TRBJ2-3 and V is TRBV12-3 or TRBV12-4, with 7 nucleotides matching TRBD2. The CDR3 is 14 amino acids. V shed 7 bases and J 4 bases; nucleotides not matched to a gene: 8. The CDR3, as DNA: TGTGCCAGCATTCCGGGACTAAACTCAGATACGCAGTATTTT. This encodes CASIPGLNSDTQYF.

This clonotype was seen only a few times. The rearrangement links TRBV12-3 or TRBV12-4 to TRBJ1-1; TRBD1 matches at 7 bases. Germline trimming cut 7 bases from V and 5 bases from J; bases unmatched to any gene: 7. The CDR3 is made up of 13 amino acids. The CDR3 loop reads CASTEGAGTEAFF. CDR3 sequence (DNA): TGTGCCAGCACCGAGGGGGCTGGGACTGAAGCTTTCTTT.

The rearrangement uses TRBV3-1 and TRBJ1-2; no definite D call. Germline loops: CDR1 LGHDT, CDR2 YNNKEL (reference sequence). With 3 bases removed from V and 5 bases from J, the gap between germline ends came to 16 bases. The CDR3 loop spans 15 amino acids. The chain's CDR3 is CASSQEDGDLYGYTF. CDR3 DNA: TGTGCCAGCAGCCAGGAGGACGGGGATCTTTATGGCTACACCTTC.

The chain is built from TRBV7-9 and TRBJ2-7; TRBD2 matches at 8 bases. Germline values: CDR1 SEHNR, CDR2 FQNEAQ (reference sequence). This CDR3 region has 15 residues. V shed 0 bases and J 5 bases; nucleotides not matched to a gene: 6. CDR3 sequence (DNA): TGTGCCAGCAGCTTAGCCGGTCGGGAGGGGGACGAGCAGTACTTC. It translates to CASSLAGREGDEQYF.

This clonotype appeared a few times. The chain combines TRBV13 with TRBJ2-7; 8 bases match TRBD1. J was trimmed by 2 bases and V by 6 bases; bases with no gene match: 6. The CDR3 loop spans 14 amino acids. Germline lookup yields CDR1 PRHDT and CDR2 FYEKMQ (reference sequence). This CDR3 reads CASRRGQGTYEQYF. The CDR3, as DNA: TGTGCCAGCAGGCGTGGACAGGGAACCTACGAGCAGTACTTC.

This clonotype has only a few counts. The gene calls are TRBV20-1 and TRBJ2-7, with a possible D match to TRBD1 (5 bases). V lost 4 bases, J lost 3 bases, and 10 bases lay in between. The CDR3 extends over 12 amino acids. Looked up from germline, CDR1 is DFQATT and CDR2 is SNEGSKA (reference sequence). The DNA for the CDR3 is TGCAGTGCTACCCAGGGTGACTACGAGCAGTACGTC. Translating it yields CSATQGDYEQYV.

Only a few counts were recorded for this clonotype. The V gene is TRBV7-8, the J gene TRBJ2-7; TRBD2 matches 10 bases. This CDR3 is built from 14 residues. The J segment lost 7 bases and the V segment lost 2 bases, leaving 5 bases of the junction unmatched. The germline gives CDR1 SGHVS, CDR2 FQNEAQ. CDR3 loop: CASSLLAGDREQYV. DNA for the CDR3: TGTGCCAGCAGCTTACTAGCGGGGGATAGAGAGCAGTACGTC.

The CDR3 spells CASNEGGSNQPQHF. The CDR3 DNA reads TGTGCCAGCAACGAAGGGGGTAGCAATCAGCCCCAGCATTTT. J is TRBJ1-5 and V is TRBV27; the D gene is possibly TRBD1 (6 bases). This CDR3 is 14 amino acids long. Germline V lookup: CDR1 MNHEY, CDR2 SMNVEV (reference sequence). The V gene lost 7 bases and the J gene lost 0 bases, with 10 bases spanning the gap.

This clonotype appeared a few times. This sequence joins TRBV4-1 and TRBJ2-7, with D possibly being TRBD2 (6 bases). The CDR3 length is 17 residues. With 0 bases removed from V and 0 bases from J, the gap between germline ends came to 15 bases. The germline gives CDR1 MGHRA, CDR2 YSYEKL. In DNA, the CDR3 is TGCGCCAGCAGCCAAGAACACCCGGGACTCACCTCCTACGAGCAGTACTTC. Protein product: CASSQEHPGLTSYEQYF.

This chain uses TRBV12-3 or TRBV12-4 with TRBJ1-1, with a possible D match to TRBD1 (6 bases). This CDR3 comprises 11 residues. V lost 6 bases and J 11 bases, leaving 13 bases between the germline ends. CDR3 DNA: TGTGCCAGCAGCCCAGGGGTATTGGCTTTCTTT. Amino acid sequence: CASSPGVLAFF.

In this sample, this clonotype turned up many times. The V and J genes are TRBV27 and TRBJ2-7; 8 nucleotides align to TRBD2. CDR1 is MNHEY, CDR2 SMNVEV, per germline (reference sequence). J was trimmed by 2 bases and V by 2 bases; bases with no gene match: 5. CDR3 length equals 15 residues. CDR3 bases: TGTGCCAGCAGTTTAACACCGGGACTAGCCTACGAGCAGTACTTC. As protein: CASSLTPGLAYEQYF.

This clonotype has at least ten counts. This chain connects TRBV12-3 or TRBV12-4 to TRBJ2-7; D is ambiguous. Trimming left V 6 bases short and J 2 bases short, with 14 bases between. The CDR3 consists of 14 residues. This CDR3 reads CASSPRGRPYEQYV. The DNA of the CDR3 is TGTGCCAGCAGCCCCCGAGGTCGACCCTACGAGCAGTACGTC.